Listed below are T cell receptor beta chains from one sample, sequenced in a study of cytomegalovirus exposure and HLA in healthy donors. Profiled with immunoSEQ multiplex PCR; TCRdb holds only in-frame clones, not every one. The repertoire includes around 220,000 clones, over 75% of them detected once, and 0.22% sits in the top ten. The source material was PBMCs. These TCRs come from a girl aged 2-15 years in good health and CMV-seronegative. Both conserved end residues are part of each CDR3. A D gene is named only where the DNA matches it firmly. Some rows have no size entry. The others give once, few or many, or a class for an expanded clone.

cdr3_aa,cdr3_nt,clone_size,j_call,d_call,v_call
CASSLGGTGNTDTQYF,TGCGCCAGCAGCTTGGGAGGGACTGGAAACACAGATACGCAGTATTTT,.,TRBJ2-3,.,TRBV5-1
CASIRTGNTGELFF,TGTGCCAGCATTAGGACAGGGAACACCGGGGAGCTGTTTTTT,.,TRBJ2-2,TRBD1,TRBV6-5
CASSQEWRNPGNTIYF,TGTGCCAGCAGCCAAGAGTGGAGAAACCCTGGAAACACCATATATTTT,.,TRBJ1-3,.,TRBV14
CARGPLDQPQHF,TGTGCCAGGGGGCCTTTGGATCAGCCCCAGCATTTT,.,TRBJ1-5,.,TRBV19
CAIAGQGTYEQYF,TGTGCCATCGCGGGACAGGGCACCTACGAGCAGTACTTC,.,TRBJ2-7,TRBD1,TRBV10-3
CASSVDGGLSSGNTIYF,TGTGCCAGCAGCGTAGATGGAGGGTTGAGCTCTGGAAACACCATATATTTT,once,TRBJ1-3,.,TRBV9
CASSYPGPNQPQHF,TGTGCCAGTAGTTACCCAGGGCCCAATCAGCCCCAGCATTTT,.,TRBJ1-5,.,TRBV19
CASSSPGYGYTF,TGTGCCAGCAGTTCGCCAGGGTATGGCTACACCTTC,once,TRBJ1-2,.,TRBV28
CVARQGGQETQYF,TGTGTCGCCAGACAGGGGGGTCAAGAGACCCAGTACTTC,.,TRBJ2-5,TRBD1,TRBV30
CASSFAREYGYTF,TGTGCCAGCAGTTTCGCGAGGGAATATGGCTACACCTTC,few,TRBJ1-2,.,TRBV27
CASSYGGGNTIYF,TGTGCCAGCAGTTACGGCGGGGGAAACACCATATATTTT,.,TRBJ1-3,.,TRBV6-5
CASSPGTGITGYTF,TGTGCCAGCAGCCCCGGGACAGGGATCACTGGCTACACCTTC,few,TRBJ1-2,TRBD1,TRBV5-5
CASSPTGNSYNEQFF,TGCGCCAGCAGCCCGACTGGAAACTCCTACAATGAGCAGTTCTTC,once,TRBJ2-1,.,TRBV10-2
CASSLSLAGGRETQYF,TGTGCCAGTAGTCTCAGTCTAGCGGGAGGGAGAGAGACCCAGTACTTC,.,TRBJ2-5,TRBD2,TRBV19
CASSPTGPSNEKLFF,TGTGCCAGCAGCCCAACAGGGCCCTCTAATGAAAAACTGTTTTTT,.,TRBJ1-4,.,TRBV5-6
CASSRTPPATQYF,TGTGCCAGCAGTAGGACTCCTCCCGCGACCCAGTACTTC,.,TRBJ2-5,.,TRBV27
CASSPPDSPQGYTF,TGTGCCAGCAGCCCCCCGGACAGCCCCCAGGGCTACACCTTC,.,TRBJ1-2,.,TRBV5-4
CASSVGGDTGELFF,TGTGCCAGCAGCGTAGGGGGGGACACCGGGGAGCTGTTTTTT,.,TRBJ2-2,.,TRBV9
CASSPAGRGTEAFF,TGCGCCAGCAGCCCGGCGGGCAGGGGCACTGAAGCTTTCTTT,few,TRBJ1-1,.,TRBV5-1
CASKREAGGNTIYF,TGTGCCAGCAAGAGGGAGGCAGGGGGCAACACCATATATTTT,.,TRBJ1-3,TRBD1,TRBV5-4
CASSEAGIVDTQYF,TGTGCCAGCAGTGAAGCCGGGATCGTAGATACGCAGTATTTT,few,TRBJ2-3,.,TRBV6-1
CATRDTASLNQPQHF,TGTGCCACCAGGGATACAGCTTCCTTAAATCAGCCCCAGCATTTT,once,TRBJ1-5,.,TRBV15
CASSLRGSSQPQHF,TGTGCCAGCAGCCTCAGGGGGTCGAGTCAGCCCCAGCATTTT,.,TRBJ1-5,TRBD1,TRBV6-5
CAISESTGQTETQYF,TGTGCCATCAGTGAGTCTACAGGGCAGACGGAGACCCAGTACTTC,.,TRBJ2-5,.,TRBV10-3
CASSQEPGLALGEQFF,TGCGCCAGCAGCCAAGAACCGGGACTAGCGTTAGGTGAGCAGTTCTTC,few,TRBJ2-1,TRBD2,TRBV4-1
CAWSTGGGGYTF,TGTGCCTGGAGTACGGGAGGGGGTGGCTACACCTTC,.,TRBJ1-2,.,TRBV30
CASSMGAGGFVETQYF,TGTGCCAGTAGTATGGGCGCGGGAGGCTTCGTAGAGACCCAGTACTTC,once,TRBJ2-5,TRBD2,TRBV19
CAAGGRNYGYTF,TGTGCCGCCGGGGGTCGGAACTATGGCTACACCTTC,.,TRBJ1-2,.,TRBV27
CASSAVQGNTEAFF,TGTGCCAGCAGTGCCGTCCAGGGGAACACTGAAGCTTTCTTT,.,TRBJ1-1,.,TRBV6-5
CASILLPGQGPSYGYTF,TGTGCCAGCATTTTACTTCCGGGACAGGGGCCCAGCTATGGCTACACCTTC,.,TRBJ1-2,TRBD1,TRBV28
CASSVLAGGTDTQYF,TGTGCCAGCAGTGTTCTAGCGGGAGGCACAGATACGCAGTATTTT,.,TRBJ2-3,TRBD2,TRBV6-1
CASSIRDTLTGELFF,TGTGCCAGTAGTATCCGGGACACCCTCACCGGGGAGCTGTTTTTT,.,TRBJ2-2,.,TRBV19
CAWTLRVDKAFF,TGTGCCTGGACCCTTCGGGTGGACAAGGCTTTCTTT,.,TRBJ1-1,.,TRBV30
CASSELGGSSYNEQFF,TGCGCCAGCAGTGAGCTGGGCGGGAGCTCCTACAATGAGCAGTTCTTC,.,TRBJ2-1,TRBD2,TRBV10-1
CASSFTLGLAVEQYF,TGTGCCAGCAGCTTTACCCTGGGACTAGCGGTCGAGCAGTACTTC,once,TRBJ2-7,TRBD2,TRBV7-2
CASSLRRGAGTDTQYF,TGTGCCAGCAGTTTACGCCGGGGGGCGGGCACAGATACGCAGTATTTT,.,TRBJ2-3,.,TRBV27
CASRGLAGELGEQYF,TGCGCCAGCAGGGGACTAGCGGGAGAATTGGGCGAGCAGTACTTC,.,TRBJ2-7,TRBD2,TRBV10-1
CASSPLGRSVEQFF,TGTGCCAGCTCACCTCTCGGTAGGAGTGTTGAGCAGTTCTTC,once,TRBJ2-1,.,TRBV18
CASSQGTLYGYTF,TGTGCCAGCAGCCAGGGTACTCTCTATGGCTACACCTTC,.,TRBJ1-2,.,TRBV6-5
CASSRDRGPGELFF,TGTGCCAGCAGCCGGGACAGGGGACCCGGGGAGCTGTTTTTT,.,TRBJ2-2,TRBD1,TRBV4-2
CAWSKSGGTTEAFF,TGTGCCTGGAGTAAGTCGGGGGGAACCACTGAAGCTTTCTTT,.,TRBJ1-1,.,TRBV30
CASNPGQFRSNQPQHF,TGTGCCAGCAATCCAGGTCAGTTTAGGAGCAATCAGCCCCAGCATTTT,few,TRBJ1-5,.,TRBV2
CSARGQREAFF,TGCAGTGCCCGGGGACAGAGAGAAGCTTTCTTT,.,TRBJ1-1,TRBD1,TRBV20-1
CAISEDPGYNEQFF,TGTGCCATCAGTGAGGATCCGGGTTACAATGAGCAGTTCTTC,once,TRBJ2-1,.,TRBV10-3
CASSIGRARDTEAFF,TGTGCCAGTAGTATCGGTCGAGCGAGGGATACTGAAGCTTTCTTT,.,TRBJ1-1,.,TRBV19
CASSLDGSMTYEQYF,TGTGCCAGCAGCTTAGACGGGAGTATGACCTACGAGCAGTACTTC,.,TRBJ2-7,.,TRBV11-2
CASSPWDRGVEKLFF,TGTGCCAGCAGCCCCTGGGACAGGGGGGTAGAAAAACTGTTTTTT,.,TRBJ1-4,TRBD1,TRBV9
CASSSLQTSGRGTDTQYF,TGCGCCAGCAGCTCCCTTCAGACTAGCGGGAGAGGCACAGATACGCAGTATTTT,.,TRBJ2-3,TRBD2,TRBV5-1
CASSLEQGGGNTGELFF,TGCGCCAGCAGCTTAGAACAGGGAGGGGGGAACACCGGGGAGCTGTTTTTT,.,TRBJ2-2,.,TRBV5-1
CASSLQGVDKNIQYF,TGTGCCAGTAGTCTCCAGGGGGTGGACAAAAACATTCAGTACTTC,.,TRBJ2-4,TRBD1,TRBV19
CASSELAVTDTQYF,TGTGCCAGCAGTGAGCTAGCGGTCACAGATACGCAGTATTTT,.,TRBJ2-3,TRBD2,TRBV2
CASSPRTSGGGSYNEQFF,TGTGCCAGCAGTCCGAGGACTAGCGGGGGGGGCAGCTACAATGAGCAGTTCTTC,.,TRBJ2-1,TRBD2,TRBV2
CASSFEGSAKNIQYF,TGTGCCAGCAGCTTTGAGGGATCAGCCAAAAACATTCAGTACTTC,few,TRBJ2-4,.,TRBV5-6
CASSLALGVSNQPQHF,TGTGCCAGCAGCTTAGCACTCGGGGTGAGCAATCAGCCCCAGCATTTT,few,TRBJ1-5,.,TRBV7-9
CASSRGGNTEAFF,TGTGCCAGCAGCCGCGGGGGGAACACTGAAGCTTTCTTT,.,TRBJ1-1,.,TRBV9
CATKDRVGNEQFF,TGTGCCACCAAGGACAGGGTCGGCAATGAGCAGTTCTTC,.,TRBJ2-1,TRBD1,TRBV10-3
CASSEGRNYGYTF,TGTGCCAGCTCGGAGGGAAGGAACTATGGCTACACCTTC,.,TRBJ1-2,.,TRBV18
CASSFYDTQYF,TGTGCCAGCAGCTTCTACGATACGCAGTATTTT,.,TRBJ2-3,.,TRBV11-2